These T cell receptor beta chains were read from a single sample in a study of cytotoxic CD8 clonotypes in ibrutinib-treated CLL. Profiling relied on immunoSEQ multiplex PCR, and the TCRdb table lists in-frame clones only, not all of them. The sample has 250,000 to 350,000 clones, roughly four fifths seen once; the top ten hold approximately 5.1%. The sequencing used PBMCs, collected at disease progression, from a patient treated with ibrutinib. The receptors originated from a human donor with chronic lymphocytic leukemia. Each CDR3 is given with its conserved first and last residue.

CASSQDRRISGANVLTF	TRBV5-1	TRBJ2-6
CAETMWLSTDTQYF	TRBV2	TRBJ2-3
CASSVATGGMNTEAFF	TRBV9	TRBJ1-1
CASSAGSPYEQYF	TRBV5-6	TRBJ2-7
CASSLVGWAGGETQYF	TRBV11-2	TRBJ2-5
CASSLLVGETQYF	TRBV5-1	TRBJ2-5
CASSDLDRSFNYGYTF	TRBV2	TRBJ1-2
CASSFRGREQYF	TRBV28	TRBJ2-7
CASSLDNSGETQYF	TRBV5-1	TRBJ2-5
CASSLSGFWYEQYF	TRBV7-9	TRBJ2-7
CASSLDGNSIYGYTF	TRBV5-1	TRBJ1-2
CASRFDRMNTEAFF	TRBV2	TRBJ1-1
CASSPYPGQGMVNTEAFF	TRBV18	TRBJ1-1
CAISAGDYGYTF	TRBV10-3	TRBJ1-2
CASHGGGRGDNEQFF	TRBV6-5	TRBJ2-1
CASSQFFGGSKGQPQHF	TRBV23-1	TRBJ1-5